The present entry profiles one TCR beta chain with its context. Its antigen is not identified. The data derive from a study of radiotherapy plus CTLA-4 blockade in lung cancer. Broader study findings: There was expansion of tumor-derived TCR clones in blood after radiotherapy plus ipilimumab.

Germline V lookup: CDR1 SGHRS, CDR2 YFSETQ. V was cut by 0 bases and J by 1 base, with 7 bases left in between. CDR3 length: 14 amino acids. Produced via immunoSEQ multiplex PCR; TCRdb's table is partial and in-frame only. This table holds 95,000 to 150,000 clones, 85% to 90% found once. The sequence came from a human donor with non-small cell lung cancer that progressed on radiotherapy plus ipilimumab. The chain combines TRBV5-1 with TRBJ2-5; D not resolved. Sequenced material: peripheral blood, taken from a patient treated with radiotherapy plus ipilimumab. The CDR3 DNA reads TGCGCCAGCAGCTTGGACAGCGTCCAAGAGACCCAGTACTTC. Translated, it gives CASSLDSVQETQYF.